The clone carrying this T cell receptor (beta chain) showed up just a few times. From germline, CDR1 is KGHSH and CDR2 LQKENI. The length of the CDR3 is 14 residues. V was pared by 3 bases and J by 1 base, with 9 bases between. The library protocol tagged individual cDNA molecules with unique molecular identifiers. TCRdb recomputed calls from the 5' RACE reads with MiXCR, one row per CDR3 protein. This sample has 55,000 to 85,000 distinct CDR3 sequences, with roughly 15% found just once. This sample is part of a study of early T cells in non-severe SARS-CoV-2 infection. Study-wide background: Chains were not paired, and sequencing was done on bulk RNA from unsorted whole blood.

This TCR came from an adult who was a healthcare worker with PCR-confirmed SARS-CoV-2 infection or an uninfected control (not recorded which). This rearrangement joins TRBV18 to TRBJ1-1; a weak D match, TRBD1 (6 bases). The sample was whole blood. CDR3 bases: TGTGCCAGCTCACCGCCAGGGGAGAACACTGAAGCTTTCTTT. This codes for CASSPPGENTEAFF.